The sequence of this TCR beta chain was determined in a study of blood T cell repertoires in COVID-19. This CDR3 spans 19 amino acids. CDR1 KGHSH and CDR2 LQKENI come from the germline V gene. V lost 1 base, J lost 0 bases, and 16 bases lay in between. Measured with immunoSEQ multiplex PCR; TCRdb has only the in-frame clones, and not every one. The sample shows 150,000 to 200,000 clones, just over 85% of them seen only once. V is TRBV18 and J is TRBJ2-6, with D unclear. Sequenced: peripheral blood. This receptor was identified in a man aged 45-60 years with active or convalescent COVID-19. The CDR3 DNA reads as TGTGCCAGCTCACCACGAATCGGCAGGTACGACTCTGGGGCCAACGTCCTGACTTTC. This translates into CASSPRIGRYDSGANVLTF.